This TCR beta chain was documented in a study of blood T cell repertoires in COVID-19. Study processing details: Amplification of reference gene primers provided the estimated nucleated cell counts. Only in-frame clones appear in the TCRdb table, and some are missing; sequencing was by immunoSEQ multiplex PCR. The V and J calls and clone size were taken over from that table, and D and trimming were inferred from the DNA. The sample consists of approximately 360,000 clones, 90% of them appearing once. Trimming left V 3 bases short and J 4 bases short, with 13 bases between. The CDR3 spans 15 residues. Germline-derived CDR1 and CDR2 are ENHRY and SYGVKD.

The V and J genes are TRBV10-3 and TRBJ2-1; D remains ambiguous. The sequenced material came from peripheral blood. The TCR comes from a man younger than 35 with active or convalescent COVID-19. The CDR3 here is CAISDRKRRYNEQFF. The CDR3 region has the DNA TGTGCCATCAGTGACAGGAAACGCCGTTACAATGAGCAGTTCTTC.